The TCR beta chain under discussion was sequenced for a study of identical twins. The V gene's germline CDR1 is DFQATT and CDR2 SNEGSKA (reference sequence). V lost 6 bases to trimming and J lost 5 bases, with 22 bases between them. This CDR3 spans 15 amino acids. After template switching added a universal primer site, the resulting cDNA carried unique molecular identifiers. TCRdb redid the calling of the 5' RACE reads with MiXCR, one entry per CDR3 protein. Found here are about 730,000 distinct CDR3 sequences, 21% of them singletons; the top ten hold around 4.5%. This clonotype was found a few times. The same sample was also studied in work on T cells expressing NK-cell markers. That study adds: Researchers report these clonotypes also headed the CD3+CD56-NKG2C+ fraction in a handful of donors.

The clonotype comes from a woman aged 18-35 years in good health. The rearrangement links TRBV20-1 to TRBJ1-2, with D possibly being TRBD1 (6 bases). The sequenced sample consisted of PBMCs. As DNA, the CDR3 is TGCAGTGCCCAGGGGTCAGAAAATCGACAGTATGGCTACACCTTC. Its protein is CSAQGSENRQYGYTF.